This T cell receptor (beta chain) is drawn from a study of cytomegalovirus exposure and HLA in healthy donors. Notes on the study in general: Per a prior analysis, the majority of TCR beta V segments were productive roughly 90% or roughly 30% of the time. When analyzed later, a missense DCLRE1C variant was found to be linked to TCR beta V- and J-gene trimming. Versus the roughly 670-donor mean, an Asian-associated ancestry cluster reportedly showed fewer N-insertions in a later analysis.

Germline values: CDR1 SGHVS, CDR2 FNYEAQ. The CDR3 totals 15 residues. Unmatched junction bases numbered 8, after V lost 4 bases and J lost 4 bases. A note on this clone: Its specificity is unknown.

Amplification used 60 Vbeta primers and 13 Jbeta primers. Using immunoSEQ multiplex PCR, the repertoire was profiled, and TCRdb retains in-frame clones only, with some absent. Altogether approximately 170,000 clones are present, roughly three quarters being singletons, with the ten largest covering more than 6%. The sample consisted of PBMCs. The receptor's source is a woman between 40 and 50 years old in good health and CMV-seropositive. This chain uses TRBV7-6 with TRBJ2-7; 9 bases agree with TRBD2. CDR3 residues: CASSSARGGEYEQYF. The CDR3 nucleotides are TGTGCCAGCAGCTCTGCCCGCGGGGGGGAATACGAGCAGTACTTC.